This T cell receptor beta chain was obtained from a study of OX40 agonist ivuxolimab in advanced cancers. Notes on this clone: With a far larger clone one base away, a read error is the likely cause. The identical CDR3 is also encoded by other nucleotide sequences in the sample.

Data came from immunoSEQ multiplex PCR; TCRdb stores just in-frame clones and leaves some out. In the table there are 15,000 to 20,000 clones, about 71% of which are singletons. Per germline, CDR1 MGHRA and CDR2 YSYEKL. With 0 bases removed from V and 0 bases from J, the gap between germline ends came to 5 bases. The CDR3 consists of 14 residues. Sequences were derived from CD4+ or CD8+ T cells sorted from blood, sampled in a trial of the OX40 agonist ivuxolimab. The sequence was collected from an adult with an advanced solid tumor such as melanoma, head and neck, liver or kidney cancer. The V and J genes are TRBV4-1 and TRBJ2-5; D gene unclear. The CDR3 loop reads CASSQDPDQETQYF. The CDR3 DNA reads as TGCGCCAGCAGCCAAGACCCGGACCAAGAGACCCAGTACTTC.